This T cell receptor beta chain was sequenced during a study of blood T cell repertoires in COVID-19. The germline CDR1 and CDR2 sequences are SEHNR and FQNEAQ (reference sequence). J lost 2 bases, V lost 7 bases, and 7 bases had no gene match. The CDR3 spans 14 residues. Authors' analysis steps: Estimation of nucleated cell counts relied on the amplification of reference gene primers. The table came from immunoSEQ multiplex PCR; TCRdb's copy has only in-frame clones and leaves some out. The V and J calls and clone size were taken over from that table, and D and trimming were inferred from the DNA. The sample records about 240,000 clones, approximately 90% being singletons.

Sequenced: peripheral blood. This chain uses TRBV7-9 with TRBJ2-7; 8 bases agree with TRBD1. The receptor comes from a woman in her 40s who had recovered from COVID-19. The CDR3 spells CASTPRDRTYEQYF. The CDR3, as DNA: TGTGCCAGCACCCCCCGGGACAGGACCTACGAGCAGTACTTC.